Listed below are T cell receptor beta chains from one sample, sequenced in a study of blood T cell repertoires in COVID-19. Produced via immunoSEQ multiplex PCR; TCRdb's table is partial and in-frame only. The sample carries over 150,000 clones, approximately 82% recorded once. The sample taken for sequencing was peripheral blood. These receptors were collected from a woman over 75 with active or convalescent COVID-19. CDR3s include the opening cysteine and the closing phenylalanine or tryptophan. D genes are given only for firm matches. Size values are once, few and many counts, or a class for expanded clones, and some rows have none.

TRBD2 | NA | TRBJ2-5 | TRBV28 | TGTGCCAGCAGTTCAATGGGGGAAGCGGGAGTAGGGGAGACCCAGTACTTC | CASSSMGEAGVGETQYF
TRBD1 | NA | TRBJ2-2 | TRBV10-3 | TGTGCCATCTCAGAGACAGGGCTCACCGGGGAGCTGTTTTTT | CAISETGLTGELFF
TRBD1 | NA | TRBJ1-2 | TRBV30 | TGTGCCTGGAATCGGGACAGGCGTAACTATGGCTACACCTTC | CAWNRDRRNYGYTF
TRBD2 | NA | TRBJ2-5 | TRBV7-9 | TGTGCCAGCAGCTTAGGTAGCGGGGGGGAGACCCAGTACTTC | CASSLGSGGETQYF
NA | NA | TRBJ2-2 | TRBV5-1 | TGCGCCAGCAGCTTGGGAGTGGTTTTTTCGGGCACCGGGGAGCTGTTTTTT | CASSLGVVFSGTGELFF
NA | few | TRBJ2-7 | TRBV19 | TGTGCCAGTAGTACAAATGGCGGGTCCTACGAGCAGTACTTC | CASSTNGGSYEQYF
NA | NA | TRBJ1-1 | TRBV18 | TGTGCCAGCTCACCTAAGGAGTGGGGGGACACTGAAGCTTTCTTT | CASSPKEWGDTEAFF
TRBD1 | NA | TRBJ1-1 | TRBV11-3 | TGTGCCAGCAGCCCCGGGACAGGGGGCACTGAAGCTTTCTTT | CASSPGTGGTEAFF
TRBD2 | NA | TRBJ2-5 | TRBV9 | TGTGCCAGCAGCGCTGGACTAGCATACGAGACCCAGTACTTC | CASSAGLAYETQYF
TRBD2 | few | TRBJ2-1 | TRBV5-5 | TGTGCCAGCAGCTTGTTAGCGGGAGTCCTCAATGAGCAGTTCTTC | CASSLLAGVLNEQFF
NA | once | TRBJ2-1 | TRBV28 | TGTGCCAGCAGGGTGGGGGGGGCCACTTACAATGAGCAGTTCTTC | CASRVGGATYNEQFF
TRBD1 | NA | TRBJ1-2 | TRBV19 | TGTGCCAGTATAGGGACAGGGCGACTCGGCTACACCTTC | CASIGTGRLGYTF
NA | NA | TRBJ1-1 | TRBV14 | TGTGCCAGCAGCCAATCGGGGCGACGGGGGGGAAACACTGAAGCTTTCTTT | CASSQSGRRGGNTEAFF
NA | once | TRBJ1-5 | TRBV28 | TGTGCCAGCAGTTCGTATAGCAATCAGCCCCAGCATTTT | CASSSYSNQPQHF
NA | few | TRBJ2-1 | TRBV7-9 | TGTGCCAGCAGCTTAGGTCCCAGGAACAATGAGCAGTTCTTC | CASSLGPRNNEQFF
NA | NA | TRBJ2-1 | TRBV5-1 | TGCGCCAGCAGCTTGCCCGGGACTCGAAATGAGCAGTTCTTC | CASSLPGTRNEQFF
TRBD1 | NA | TRBJ2-2 | TRBV24-1 | TGTGCCACCCGAGCAGGGGGTACGAACACCGGGGAGCTGTTTTTT | CATRAGGTNTGELFF
NA | medium-sized | TRBJ1-5 | TRBV7-2 | TGTGCCAGCAGCTTAAATACAGGGAGAAGTCAGCCCCAGCATTTT | CASSLNTGRSQPQHF
NA | NA | TRBJ2-2 | TRBV6-5 | TGTGCCGTCCGGGCCTACTTCGGGGCCGGGGAGCTGTTTTTT | CAVRAYFGAGELFF
TRBD1 | NA | TRBJ2-1 | TRBV11-2 | TGTGCCAGCAGCCAGCCCGTCGGACAGGGGGCGCTTAATGAGCAGTTCTTC | CASSQPVGQGALNEQFF
TRBD1 | NA | TRBJ1-3 | TRBV9 | TGTGCCAGCAGCGTAACTGACAGGGTGTCTAACACCATATATTTT | CASSVTDRVSNTIYF
NA | NA | TRBJ2-4 | TRBV9 | TGTGCCAGCAGCGTAGGAGACGGGTTAGCCAAAAACATTCAGTACTTC | CASSVGDGLAKNIQYF
NA | NA | TRBJ1-6 | TRBV5-4 | TGTGCCAGCAGCCCGATGGGGGGGCAGAGTTCACCCCTCCACTTT | CASSPMGGQSSPLHF
NA | NA | TRBJ2-1 | TRBV12-2 | TGTGCAAGTCACGACCTGGCGGGGCAGTTCAATGAGCAGTTCTTC | CASHDLAGQFNEQFF
TRBD1 | once | TRBJ2-1 | TRBV5-1 | TGCGCCAGCAGCCCCGGGACAGGGGGCCCCTACAATGAGCAGTTCTTC | CASSPGTGGPYNEQFF
NA | once | TRBJ1-5 | TRBV29-1 | TGCAGCGTTTCACAGGGAAGGGGCAATCAGCCCCAGCATTTT | CSVSQGRGNQPQHF
NA | NA | TRBJ2-5 | TRBV5-1 | TGCGCCAGCAGCTTGTATCGGCAAGAGACCCAGTACTTC | CASSLYRQETQYF
NA | NA | TRBJ1-2 | TRBV6-5 | TGTGCCAGTCGGGTGTCGGGTAACTATGGCTACACCTTC | CASRVSGNYGYTF
NA | NA | TRBJ2-3 | TRBV4-1 | TGCGCCAGCAGCCAAGATCCCAGGGGGGAAGATACGCAGTATTTT | CASSQDPRGEDTQYF
NA | NA | TRBJ1-1 | TRBV21-1 | TGTGCCAGCAGCAAACATCACGGGACAGGGATCTACGACACTGAAGCTTTCTTT | CASSKHHGTGIYDTEAFF
NA | NA | TRBJ2-1 | TRBV12-3/TRBV12-4 | TGTGCCAGCAGTTATCGGAATGAGCAGTTCTTC | CASSYRNEQFF
TRBD1 | NA | TRBJ2-4 | TRBV6-2/TRBV6-3 | TGTGCCAGCAGTTACTCGGAGACCGGGACAGGGGGCCGGTTGGGCAAAAACATTCAGTACTTC | CASSYSETGTGGRLGKNIQYF
TRBD2 | NA | TRBJ2-7 | TRBV9 | TGTGCCAGCAGCCCAGGGACTAGCGGATCCTACGAGCAGTACTTC | CASSPGTSGSYEQYF
NA | NA | TRBJ1-1 | TRBV12-3/TRBV12-4 | TGTGCCAGCAGTTTACTCCGCGGCCTTGAAGCTTTCTTT | CASSLLRGLEAFF
TRBD2 | NA | TRBJ2-1 | TRBV7-8 | TGTGCCAGCAGGAGGACTAGCGGGACCTACAATGAGCAGTTCTTC | CASRRTSGTYNEQFF
TRBD2 | NA | TRBJ2-1 | TRBV7-3 | TGTGCCAGCAGCTACACTAGCGGGTATTACAATGAGCAGTTCTTC | CASSYTSGYYNEQFF
TRBD2 | NA | TRBJ2-7 | TRBV7-3 | TGTGCCAGCAGCCCAGAGGTAGCGGGAATCTACGAGCAGTACTTC | CASSPEVAGIYEQYF
NA | NA | TRBJ2-1 | TRBV14 | TGTGCCAGCAGGGGACTCAATGAGCAGTTCTTC | CASRGLNEQFF
NA | once | TRBJ1-3 | TRBV5-6 | TGTGCCAGCAGCTTGGAGTGGGCCTCTGGAAACACCATATATTTT | CASSLEWASGNTIYF
TRBD1 | NA | TRBJ1-6 | TRBV7-3 | TGTGCCAGCAGCTCAGGGGGCGGTCGGAATTCACCCCTCCACTTT | CASSSGGGRNSPLHF
NA | medium-sized | TRBJ2-7 | TRBV7-8 | TGTGCCAGCAGCTTACTTCAGCCGGGCGAGCAGTACTTC | CASSLLQPGEQYF
NA | once | TRBJ2-5 | TRBV27 | TGTGCCAGCAGTTTAGCGGGAAGGAGAGAGACCCAGTACTTC | CASSLAGRRETQYF
NA | NA | TRBJ2-1 | TRBV20-1 | TGCAGTGCTAGACTAGGCAATGAGCAGTTCTTC | CSARLGNEQFF
TRBD1 | NA | TRBJ1-2 | TRBV18 | TGTGCCAGCTCACCGTCACAGGGGGCGGCGGCTAACTATGGCTACACCTTC | CASSPSQGAAANYGYTF
NA | NA | TRBJ2-3 | TRBV27 | TGTGCCAGCAGTTACGGACAGAGCACAGATACGCAGTATTTT | CASSYGQSTDTQYF
NA | NA | TRBJ2-1 | TRBV11-2 | TGTGCCAGCAGCCCCCGGTTCGGGGCGGGGGCTACCGATGAGCAGTTCTTC | CASSPRFGAGATDEQFF
TRBD2 | NA | TRBJ2-7 | TRBV5-1 | TGCGCCAGCAGCTTACTAGCGGCCACCTCCTACGAGCAGTACTTC | CASSLLAATSYEQYF
TRBD2 | NA | TRBJ2-5 | TRBV7-3 | TGTGCCAGCAGCTTATACCCCTCTAGCGGGTGGGAGACCCAGTACTTC | CASSLYPSSGWETQYF
NA | NA | TRBJ1-5 | TRBV9 | TGTGCCAGCAGCGTAGGGTTGGGGAGTCAGCCCCAGCATTTT | CASSVGLGSQPQHF
NA | NA | TRBJ2-1 | TRBV10-1 | TGCGCCAGCAGTGGGAGCTCCTACAATGAGCAGTTCTTC | CASSGSSYNEQFF
TRBD1 | NA | TRBJ1-1 | TRBV30 | TGTGCCTGGAGCCTGGGAGGCTCAGGGGGCACTGAAGCTTTCTTT | CAWSLGGSGGTEAFF
TRBD2 | NA | TRBJ2-2 | TRBV7-9 | TGTGCCAGCAGCATTACTAGCGGGAGAGGCACCGGGGAGCTGTTTTTT | CASSITSGRGTGELFF
TRBD2 | NA | TRBJ2-1 | TRBV7-3 | TGTGCCAGCAGCTCCGGGAGGGCCGAGTACAATGAGCAGTTCTTC | CASSSGRAEYNEQFF
NA | NA | TRBJ1-6 | TRBV2 | TGTGCCAGCAGCGATCGACTGTCCGGGAGTGGGCCCCTCCACTTT | CASSDRLSGSGPLHF
NA | NA | TRBJ2-7 | TRBV2 | TGTGCCAGCAGTGATCAGGGCGAGACCTACGAGCAGTACTTC | CASSDQGETYEQYF